This TCR beta chain was sequenced in a study of shared clonotypes between healthy human individuals. Whole-study results and caveats: Tissue TCR repertoires likely differ from these blood-only repertoires. Naive subsets generally had larger estimated richness than memory subsets.

Germline values: CDR1 SQVTM, CDR2 ANQGSEA. The CDR3 spans 14 residues. V lost 7 bases to trimming and J lost 8 bases; unmatched junction nucleotides: 13. With regard to this clone: The antigen remains undetermined.

TCRdb keeps only in-frame clones here, not all; method: immunoSEQ multiplex PCR. The sample yields some 2,000,000 clones, over 85% seen once. Naive CD8 cells comprised CD45RO-negative, CCR7-positively selected cells, excluding terminally differentiated effector memory CD45RA+ cells. The sequencing input was naive CD8+ T cells sorted from blood. The receptor was derived from a man aged 18-30 years in good health. The chain combines TRBV29-1 with TRBJ2-1; 8 nucleotides agree with TRBD2. The CDR3 loop is CSARLAGGMYEQFF. The CDR3 nucleotides are TGCAGCGCTCGACTGGCGGGAGGAATGTATGAGCAGTTCTTC.